The sequence of this T cell receptor (beta chain) was determined in a study of Graves' ophthalmopathy and Graves' hyperthyroidism. Study-wide results and caveats: Between ophthalmopathy and stable hyperthyroidism, a 13-signature model drew a separation with approximately 90% sensitivity and around 80% specificity.

As to this clonotype: Its antigen is unidentified.

Researchers took RNA transcripts and amplified TCR beta CDR3 regions from them. HTBI primers primed a first-round RT-PCR, and a second-round multiplex PCR followed. TCRdb analysed the multiplex PCR reads with MiXCR anew, one entry per CDR3 protein. The profile shows about 550,000 distinct CDR3 sequences, roughly 40% of them singletons. Newly diagnosed hyperthyroidism donors, aged 18 to 65, duration under 2 months. None of the included patients had other autoimmune diseases, uncontrolled infections, pregnancy or lactation, as these led to exclusion. V was trimmed by 5 bases and J by 11 bases, leaving 16 bases between them. The CDR3 spans 13 residues.

The chain couples TRBV12-3 or TRBV12-4 to TRBJ1-5; D unclear. The TCR comes from an adult man with Graves' hyperthyroidism. The material sequenced was peripheral blood or thyroid tissue (not recorded which). The CDR3 DNA sequence: TGTGCCAGCAGTGTTGGAGTCTGGGAGACCCAGCATTTT. Its translation is CASSVGVWETQHF.